These T cell receptor beta chains were read from a single sample in a study of cytomegalovirus exposure and HLA in healthy donors. The assay was immunoSEQ multiplex PCR, and TCRdb's table has in-frame clones only and misses some. The table shows 250,000 to 300,000 clones, with around four fifths occurring only once. The sample taken for sequencing was PBMCs. The source of these receptors is a woman in her thirties or forties in good health and CMV-seropositive. Both conserved end residues are part of each CDR3. A D gene is named only where the DNA matches it firmly.

d_call | v_call | cdr3_aa
- | TRBV2 | CASRAGRHRNEQFF
TRBD1 | TRBV5-1 | CASSEGAGVKNTEAFF
TRBD1 | TRBV13 | CASGQGRGNYGYTF
TRBD1 | TRBV10-3 | CAISRDRGSEAFF
TRBD2 | TRBV19 | CASSIRLAGGYEQYF
TRBD2 | TRBV29-1 | CSVGEGGLGNIQYF
TRBD2 | TRBV14 | CASGLAGVSEQFF
TRBD2 | TRBV28 | CASSLWASGIKDTQYF
- | TRBV6-1 | CATRLDIGSYEQYF
TRBD1 | TRBV5-1 | CASSFGTGRQETQYF
- | TRBV27 | CASSLDVRGTEAFF
TRBD2 | TRBV28 | CASSPGTSGTYEQYF
- | TRBV29-1 | CSVLIGTSRGYGYTF
- | TRBV18 | CASSPGLTYYEQYF
TRBD1 | TRBV13 | CASSLKIGTGGINEQFF
TRBD1 | TRBV5-5 | CASSLGTGGEKLFF
TRBD1 | TRBV19 | CASRTGPNTEAFF
TRBD1 | TRBV28 | CASSRGTGRFEAFF
TRBD2 | TRBV4-2 | CASSQDRGSSYEQYF
- | TRBV29-1 | CSVLWGRTAGNTIYF
TRBD1 | TRBV9 | CASSPQGSNEKLFF
TRBD2 | TRBV28 | CASRPLAGVWNEQFF
- | TRBV7-2 | CASSLLESYEQYF
TRBD2 | TRBV6-5 | CASSYSGRGVGEQFF
TRBD2 | TRBV28 | CASSPPSGYRSYNEQFF
TRBD1 | TRBV9 | CASSVEQGFGELFF
TRBD1 | TRBV7-9 | CSSSKTGTGAYEQYF
- | TRBV5-6 | CASSFGTLNTGELFF
TRBD2 | TRBV7-2 | CASSLSLAGVNEQFF
TRBD1 | TRBV4-2 | CASSQFGTGFEKLFF
- | TRBV28 | CASRETGGEKLFF
- | TRBV18 | CASSPDGQEDQPQHF
- | TRBV25-1 | CATNSGNTGELFF
- | TRBV6-4 | CASSERAEGDTQYF
TRBD1 | TRBV6-6 | CASSEDRVGEKLFF